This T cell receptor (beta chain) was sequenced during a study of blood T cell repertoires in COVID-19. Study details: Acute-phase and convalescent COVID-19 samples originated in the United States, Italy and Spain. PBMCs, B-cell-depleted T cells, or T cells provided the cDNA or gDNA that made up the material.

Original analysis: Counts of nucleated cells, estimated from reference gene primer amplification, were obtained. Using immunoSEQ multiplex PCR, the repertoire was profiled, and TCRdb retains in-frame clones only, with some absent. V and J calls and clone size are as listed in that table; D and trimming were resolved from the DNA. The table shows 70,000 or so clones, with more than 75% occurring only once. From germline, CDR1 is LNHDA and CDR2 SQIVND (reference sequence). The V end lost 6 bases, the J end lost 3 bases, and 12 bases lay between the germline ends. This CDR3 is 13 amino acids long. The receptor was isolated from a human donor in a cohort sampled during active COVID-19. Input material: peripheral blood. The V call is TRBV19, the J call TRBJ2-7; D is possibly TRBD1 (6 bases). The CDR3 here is CASSLEQGYEQYF. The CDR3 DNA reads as TGTGCCAGTAGCCTGGAACAGGGCTACGAGCAGTACTTC.